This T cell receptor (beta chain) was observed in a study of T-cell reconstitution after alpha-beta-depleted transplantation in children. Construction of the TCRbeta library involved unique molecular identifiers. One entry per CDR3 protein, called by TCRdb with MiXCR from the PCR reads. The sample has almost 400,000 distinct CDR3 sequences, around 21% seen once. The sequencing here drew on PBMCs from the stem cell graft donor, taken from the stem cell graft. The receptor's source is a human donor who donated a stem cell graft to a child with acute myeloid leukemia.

This CDR3 is CASSRPSRGNGSPLHF. The CDR3 DNA reads as TGTGCCAGCAGCCGTCCTTCCCGGGGGAACGGTTCACCCCTCCACTTT. This chain connects TRBV3-1 to TRBJ1-6; D possibly corresponds to TRBD1 (5 bases). The CDR3 covers 16 residues. The germline CDR1 and CDR2 sequences are LGHDT and YNNKEL (reference sequence). V dropped 4 bases and J dropped 9 bases, with 19 bases sitting between them.